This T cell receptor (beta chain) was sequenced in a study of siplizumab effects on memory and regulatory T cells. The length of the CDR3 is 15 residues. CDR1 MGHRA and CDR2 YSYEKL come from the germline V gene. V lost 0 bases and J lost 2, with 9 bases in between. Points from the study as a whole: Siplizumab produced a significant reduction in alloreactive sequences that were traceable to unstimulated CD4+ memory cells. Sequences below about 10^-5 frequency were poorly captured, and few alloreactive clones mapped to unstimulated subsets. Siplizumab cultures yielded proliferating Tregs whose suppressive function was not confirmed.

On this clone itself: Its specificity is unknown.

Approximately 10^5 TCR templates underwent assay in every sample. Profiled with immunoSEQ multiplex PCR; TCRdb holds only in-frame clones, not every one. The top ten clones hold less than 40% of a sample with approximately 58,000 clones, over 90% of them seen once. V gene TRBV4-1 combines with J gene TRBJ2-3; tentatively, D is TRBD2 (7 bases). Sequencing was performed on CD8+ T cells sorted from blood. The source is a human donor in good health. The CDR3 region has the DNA TGCGCCAGCAGCCAAGATGGGGGGGCCACAGATACGCAGTATTTT. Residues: CASSQDGGATDTQYF.